The next 9 T cell receptor beta chains were all read from a single sample in a study of CD8 T cells in ankylosing spondylitis. These receptors' antigens are unknown. One entry per CDR3 protein, called by TCRdb with MiXCR from the 5' RACE reads. Of 700,000 to 1,000,000 distinct CDR3 sequences listed, around 11% are singletons. Study findings and constraints: A motif in TCR beta, a set of several highly homologous variants, appeared characteristic of ankylosing spondylitis blood.

The sequenced sample was blood, either unsorted or a sorted T cell fraction (not recorded which). The receptor source for this set is a male donor with ankylosing spondylitis.

The V and J genes are TRBV15 and TRBJ2-2, with a tentative D call TRBD2 (6 bases). The V and J ends lost 1 base and 5 bases respectively, with 11 bases between them. This CDR3 is 15 amino acids long. The germline CDR1 and CDR2 sequences are LNHNV and YYDKDF (reference sequence). DNA of the CDR3: TGTGCCACCAGCAGAGGGGAGGCCGGGACCGGGGAGCTGTTTTTT. Its protein product is CATSRGEAGTGELFF.

Ten or more counts support this clonotype. The V and J genes are TRBV3-1 and TRBJ1-1; no clear D. Germline loops: CDR1 LGHDT, CDR2 YNNKEL (reference sequence). The CDR3 runs to 13 residues. Trimming took off 4 bases at V and 1 base at J, with 7 bases between the two ends. The CDR3 here is CASSPWGNTEAFF. CDR3 DNA sequence: TGTGCCAGCAGCCCTTGGGGGAACACTGAAGCTTTCTTT.

This sequence joins TRBV10-1 and TRBJ1-5, with 8 positions matching TRBD1. Trimming cost V 5 bases and J 11 bases; bases outside gene matches: 8. Germline V lookup: CDR1 WNHNN, CDR2 SYGVQD (reference sequence). This CDR3 contains 13 residues. The DNA for the CDR3 is TGCGCCAGCAGTCAATACACACAGGGGGCCCAGCATTTT. It encodes CASSQYTQGAQHF.

Here the CDR3 DNA reads TGTGCCAGCAGCTTCGGCGGGAGGCCCCGGAGCTCCTACAATGAGCAGTTCTTC. Encoded protein: CASSFGGRPRSSYNEQFF. The chain recombines TRBV11-1 with TRBJ2-1, with 8 nucleotides matching TRBD2. Germline V gene lookup returns CDR1 SGHAT and CDR2 FQDESV (reference sequence). The CDR3 totals 18 residues. The J segment lost 0 bases and the V segment lost 3 bases, leaving 10 bases of the junction unmatched.

In regard to this clonotype: An end of the junction does not agree with germline; a read error may underlie this. The chain combines TRBV9 with TRBJ2-3, with 11 bases matching TRBD2. From germline, CDR1 is SGDLS and CDR2 YYNGEE. CDR3 size: 15 residues. CDR3 coding DNA: TGTACCAGCAGCGTAGGGGATAGCGGGAGGGAGACGCAGTATTTT. This codes for CTSSVGDSGRETQYF.

J is TRBJ2-2 and V is TRBV7-2; TRBD1 matches at 11 bases. V was clipped by 7 bases and J by 4 bases; unmatched bases: 8. Germline CDR1 is SGHTA and CDR2 is FQGNSA. This CDR3 is 16 amino acids long. The CDR3 nucleotides read TGTGCCAGCACCCCACCCGGACAGGGGGCCACCGGGGAGCTGTTTTTT. Translated: CASTPPGQGATGELFF.

This clonotype was detected many times. This chain uses TRBV6-1 with TRBJ2-6; D is ambiguous. Germline CDR1 reads MNHNS; CDR2 reads SASEGT. The CDR3 length is 15 residues. Trimming stripped 6 bases from V and 0 bases from J, with 9 bases between. CDR3 DNA sequence: TGTGCCAGCAGCGCACTGGTCTCTGGGGCCAACGTCCTGACTTTC. Its protein is CASSALVSGANVLTF.

This clonotype was found once. The V call is TRBV6-1, the J call TRBJ2-4; TRBD1 aligns across 8 bases. Trimming removed 6 bases from V and 7 bases from J; junction bases left unmatched: 8. The CDR3 runs to 14 residues. The germline gives CDR1 MNHNS, CDR2 SASEGT. In nucleotides, the CDR3 is TGTGCCAGCAGGATAGCGGCAGGGGGCAACATTCAGTACTTC. This gives the protein CASRIAAGGNIQYF.

This clonotype was recorded a few times. This chain links TRBV6-2 or TRBV6-3 with TRBJ1-1, with D maybe TRBD1 (5 bases). Germline-derived CDR1 and CDR2 are MNHEY and SVGEGT. The CDR3 spans 15 residues. V lost 2 bases to trimming and J lost 8 bases, with 18 bases between them. DNA of the CDR3: TGTGCCAGCAGTTACACCTCAGGAGGGGTGAAGGAAGCTTTCTTT. Translating it yields CASSYTSGGVKEAFF.